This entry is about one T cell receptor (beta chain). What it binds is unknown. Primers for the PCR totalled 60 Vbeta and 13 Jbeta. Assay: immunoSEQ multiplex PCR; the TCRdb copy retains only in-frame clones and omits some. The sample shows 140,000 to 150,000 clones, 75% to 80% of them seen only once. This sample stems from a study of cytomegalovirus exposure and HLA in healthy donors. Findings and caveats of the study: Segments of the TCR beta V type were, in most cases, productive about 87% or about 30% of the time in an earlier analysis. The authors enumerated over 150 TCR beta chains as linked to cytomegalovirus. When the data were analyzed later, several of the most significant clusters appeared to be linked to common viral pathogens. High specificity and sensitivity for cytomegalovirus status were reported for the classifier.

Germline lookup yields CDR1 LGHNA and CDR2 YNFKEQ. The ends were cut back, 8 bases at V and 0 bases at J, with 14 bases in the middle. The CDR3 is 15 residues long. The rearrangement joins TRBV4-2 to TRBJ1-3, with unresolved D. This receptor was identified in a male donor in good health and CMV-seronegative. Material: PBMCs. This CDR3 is CASRLVEVSGNTIYF. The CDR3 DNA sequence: TGTGCCAGCCGACTTGTAGAGGTCTCTGGAAACACCATATATTTT.